Listed below are T cell receptor beta chains from one sample, sequenced in a study of blood T cell repertoires in COVID-19. The protocol was immunoSEQ multiplex PCR, while the TCRdb copy is restricted to in-frame clones and leaves out a portion. The sample records about 90,000 clones, 75% to 90% being singletons. Sequenced: peripheral blood. All receptors derive from a woman aged 65 to 85 with acute or convalescent COVID-19. Both conserved end residues are trimmed from each CDR3. The order of the fields is J gene, V gene, CDR3 protein.

>TRBJ2-7|TRBV11-2
ASSLGPAGTTYEQY
>TRBJ2-3|TRBV19
ASSSPAGGRVFSTDTQY
>TRBJ2-2|TRBV27
ASSLLANTGELF
>TRBJ2-7|TRBV2
ASSEATRASR
>TRBJ2-3|TRBV7-9
ASSPGSISDTQY
>TRBJ2-4|TRBV2
ASRIGTTKLAKNIQY
>TRBJ2-7|TRBV11-2
ASSLRLAGGHEQY
>TRBJ2-7|TRBV10-3
AISEKQAYEQY
>TRBJ2-3|TRBV4-3
ASSQDGGAGANTDTQY
>TRBJ1-5|TRBV19
ASSFQGSNQPQH
>TRBJ2-1|TRBV5-1
ASSSELGLAHRQQF
>TRBJ2-1|TRBV4-1
ASSQQLAGKYNEQF
>TRBJ2-3|TRBV11-2
ASSLDPGRTDTQY
>TRBJ2-1|TRBV19
ASSTGLGLAENEQF
>TRBJ2-7|TRBV28
ASSEGVLSSYEQY
>TRBJ1-5|TRBV15
ATSTGGLPSNQPQH
>TRBJ2-3|TRBV29-1
SGTGGATDTQY
>TRBJ2-1|TRBV7-2
ASSLAKASGGPYNEQF
>TRBJ2-5|TRBV2
ASSEGVLQETQY
>TRBJ1-6|TRBV13
ASSADRVNSPLH
>TRBJ2-2|TRBV27
ASSLGNTGELF
>TRBJ2-7|TRBV6-5
ASAQRVAYEQY
>TRBJ2-5|TRBV19
ARLAGGPRETQY
>TRBJ2-7|TRBV11-2
ASSLDRLAGRYEQY
>TRBJ2-1|TRBV5-1
ASSLGVSRGSSNEQF
>TRBJ2-2|TRBV3-1/TRBV3-2
ASSPTRGNTGELF
>TRBJ2-3|TRBV6-1
ASSERDGSGEDTQY
>TRBJ2-2|TRBV18
ASSPGQGSTGELF
>TRBJ2-2|TRBV19
ASSSLGLAGLNTGELF
>TRBJ2-5|TRBV5-5
APSFTPQGEQETQY
>TRBJ1-2|TRBV19
ASRVPPSYGYT
>TRBJ2-1|TRBV6-5
ASSYGGGVDNEQF
>TRBJ2-1|TRBV28
ASSLARAGNEQF
>TRBJ2-4|TRBV19
ASSPRTGGNIQY
>TRBJ1-5|TRBV27
ASSPDSYSNQPQH
>TRBJ1-4|TRBV19
ASSTEGTGKLF
>TRBJ2-3|TRBV4-2
ASSQEALSTDTQY
>TRBJ1-6|TRBV6-5
ASSLTLNSPLH
>TRBJ1-2|TRBV5-5
ASSLGTAINYGYT
>TRBJ2-5|TRBV28
ASSLSAGHQETQY
>TRBJ2-2|TRBV5-4
ASSLKGGPAGELF
>TRBJ2-5|TRBV29-1
SVEQLGETQY
>TRBJ2-5|TRBV5-1
ASSSRGPGGSSETQY
>TRBJ2-1|TRBV18
ASSRAIPSGRLEQF
>TRBJ1-1|TRBV19
ASSIDVRNTEAF
>TRBJ1-3|TRBV5-1
ASSLAPGTGNTIY
>TRBJ1-2|TRBV6-2/TRBV6-3
ASSYLLYYGYT
>TRBJ1-1|TRBV13
ASSLRVNTEAF
>TRBJ1-1|TRBV30
AWSRLGTEAF
>TRBJ1-1|TRBV7-9
ASSTGPGVNTEAF
>TRBJ2-2|TRBV3-1/TRBV3-2
ASSQYAQAGGNTGELF
>TRBJ1-3|TRBV2
ATLGNTIY